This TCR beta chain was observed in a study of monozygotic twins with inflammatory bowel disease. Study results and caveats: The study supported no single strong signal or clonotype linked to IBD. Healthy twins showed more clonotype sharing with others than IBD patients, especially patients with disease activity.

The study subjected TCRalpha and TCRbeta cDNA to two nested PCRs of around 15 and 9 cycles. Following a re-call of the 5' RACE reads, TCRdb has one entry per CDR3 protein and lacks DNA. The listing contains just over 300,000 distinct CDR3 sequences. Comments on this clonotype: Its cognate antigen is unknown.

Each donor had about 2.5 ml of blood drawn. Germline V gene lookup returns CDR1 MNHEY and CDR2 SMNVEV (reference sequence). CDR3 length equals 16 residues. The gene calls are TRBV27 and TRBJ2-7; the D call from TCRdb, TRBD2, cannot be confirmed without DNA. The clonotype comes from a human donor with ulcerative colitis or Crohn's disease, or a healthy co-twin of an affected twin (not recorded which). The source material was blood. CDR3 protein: CASSFRLAGHSYEQYF.